The clone carrying this TCR beta chain came up a few times. Its antigen is not identified. This sample is drawn from a study of CD8+CD57+ T cells in acquired aplastic anemia. About the study: An average of 3.2 ug of DNA was obtained from sorted CD4+ and CD8+ cells.

Profiling of TCR beta VDJ combinations and CDR3 sequences used genomic DNA as template. TCRdb re-analysed the reads in MiXCR, keeping a single row per CDR3 protein. The sample has more than 250,000 distinct CDR3 sequences, roughly 80% seen once. Overall study findings and caveats: Shared by patients and controls, 25 to 30 CD8+ CDR3s were abundant in patients.

Patients who underwent sequencing had shown CD8+CD57+ cell expansion by flow cytometry. Prior therapy had not been administered to any patient at the time of blood sampling. Germline values: CDR1 SEHNR, CDR2 FQNEAQ (reference sequence). This CDR3 has 18 amino acids. V lost 0 bases and J 4 bases, leaving 22 bases between the germline ends. The V and J genes are TRBV7-9 and TRBJ2-7; D is perhaps TRBD2 (5 bases). The sequenced sample was sorted CD4+, CD8+, or CD8+CD57+ T cells (not recorded which) from PBMCs. This sequence originates from a human donor with aplastic anemia. CDR3 residues: CASSLAGDGEAQYYEQYV. The DNA for the CDR3 is TGTGCCAGCAGCTTAGCGGGAGACGGCGAAGCGCAGTATTACGAGCAGTACGTC.